Listed here are 17 T cell receptor beta chains from one sample, sequenced in a study of cytomegalovirus exposure and HLA in healthy donors. Researchers ran the PCR with 60 Vbeta and 13 Jbeta primers. Produced via immunoSEQ multiplex PCR; TCRdb's table is partial and in-frame only. Of about 160,000 clones detected, 70% to 80% appear once; the ten largest clones hold under 1.5%. Sample: PBMCs. The origin of the receptors is a man aged 60-69 years in good health and CMV-seronegative.

V usage is TRBV5-1 and J usage is TRBJ2-5; the D is unclear. CDR3 size: 15 residues. Germline V gene lookup returns CDR1 SGHRS and CDR2 YFSETQ. Trimming pared 0 bases from V and 5 bases from J, leaving 14 bases between. The CDR3 DNA follows: TGCGCCAGCAGCTTGGGAAGTCAGTACGGGGAGACCCAGTACTTC. Its protein is CASSLGSQYGETQYF.

J is TRBJ2-5 and V is TRBV29-1; D possibly corresponds to TRBD2 (6 bases). CDR1 is SQVTM, CDR2 ANQGSEA, per germline. Deletions cut 6 bases from V and 5 bases from J, with 16 bases between. This CDR3 has 13 residues. In DNA form, the CDR3 reads TGCAGCGTCCCAGAGACTAGTTTGGAGACCCAGTACTTC. Translation gives CSVPETSLETQYF.

This clone has a single count. CDR3 bases: TGTGCCAGCAGTACTCTAGTCGGGACTAGTTATTTAGCGCAGTATTTT. Protein sequence: CASSTLVGTSYLAQYF. The rearrangement links TRBV27 to TRBJ2-3; 8 positions match TRBD2. The CDR3 runs to 16 residues. CDR1 MNHEY and CDR2 SMNVEV come from the germline V gene (reference sequence). V shed 5 bases, J shed 10 bases, and the junction held 17 bases outside the gene matches.

The rearrangement joins TRBV19 to TRBJ1-3, with D perhaps matching TRBD1 (5 bases). CDR1 and CDR2 (germline): LNHDA, SQIVND (reference sequence). This CDR3 region has 15 residues. V was clipped by 4 bases and J by 1 base, with 11 bases between them. The CDR3 spells CASSTTGTSGNTIYF. Written as DNA, the CDR3 is TGTGCCAGTAGTACTACAGGTACTTCTGGAAACACCATATATTTT.

The chain uses TRBV4-1 and TRBJ2-5, with 13 bases aligning to TRBD2. Per germline, CDR1 MGHRA and CDR2 YSYEKL. The J segment lost 5 bases and the V segment lost 5 bases, leaving 8 bases of the junction unmatched. The CDR3 loop spans 16 amino acids. This chain's CDR3 is CASSDRLAGGGETQYF. Written as DNA, the CDR3 is TGCGCCAGCAGCGACCGACTAGCGGGAGGAGGGGAGACCCAGTACTTC.

The chain recombines TRBV25-1 with TRBJ2-1; possible D gene TRBD1, 6 bases. Germline CDR1 reads MGHDK; CDR2 reads SYGVNS. The CDR3 is made up of 17 amino acids. V lost 3 bases, J lost 0 bases, and 15 bases lay in between. Written as DNA, the CDR3 is TGTGCCAGCAGTGACCCCGCCAGGGGCCTCTCCTACAATGAGCAGTTCTTC. As protein: CASSDPARGLSYNEQFF.

The chain has TRBV28 and TRBJ2-7; perhaps TRBD1 as D (5 bases). The CDR3 length is 13 residues. Trimming stripped 6 bases from V and 5 bases from J, with 14 bases between. Germline CDR1 MDHEN, CDR2 SYDVKM. The CDR3 nucleotides are TGTGCCAGCAGCACGCAGGGTCCCCACGAGCAGTACTTC. This gives the protein CASSTQGPHEQYF.

This sequence joins TRBV5-1 and TRBJ1-3; 9 nucleotides match TRBD1. Germline V gene sequence: CDR1 SGHRS, CDR2 YFSETQ. CDR3 size: 15 residues. V was clipped by 0 bases and J by 4 bases; unmatched bases: 2. The CDR3 protein is CASSLAGTGGNTIYF. Written as DNA, the CDR3 is TGCGCCAGCAGCTTGGCCGGGACAGGGGGAAACACCATATATTTT.

This chain uses TRBV7-2 with TRBJ1-6; 8 nucleotides agree with TRBD1. Per the germline V gene, CDR1 is SGHTA and CDR2 is FQGNSA. The length of the CDR3 is 15 residues. J was trimmed by 6 bases and V by 5 bases; bases with no gene match: 6. The DNA for the CDR3 is TGTGCCAGCAGCCGGGACAGGAGCCTTAATTCACCCCTCCACTTT. Protein: CASSRDRSLNSPLHF.

This clone was seen only once. Relative to the germline gene, one junction end is altered; a read error may explain this. The chain uses TRBV7-9 and TRBJ1-5; no clear D. The germline gives CDR1 SEHNR, CDR2 FQNEAQ (reference sequence). This CDR3 region has 13 residues. The CDR3 region is CSSSLEGPQPQHF. The CDR3 region has the DNA TGTTCCAGCAGCTTGGAGGGTCCTCAGCCCCAGCATTTT.

The chain is built from TRBV2 and TRBJ2-3; TRBD1 agrees at 9 bases. The CDR3 totals 15 residues. Germline V gene lookup returns CDR1 SNHLY and CDR2 FYNNEI. With V trimmed by 3 bases and J by 8 bases, 9 bases remained unmatched. Here the CDR3 reads CASSEGQGVYGTQYF. CDR3 DNA sequence: TGTGCCAGCAGTGAGGGACAGGGTGTTTATGGTACGCAGTATTTT. Looking up the rest from reference TRBV2 and TRBJ2-3 gives the full variable domain: EPEVTQTPSHQVTQMGQEVILRCVPISNHLYFYWYRQILGQKVEFLVSFYNNEISEKSEIFDDQFSVERPDGSNFTLKIRSTKLEDSAMYFCASSEGQGVYGTQYFGPGTRLTVL.

The chain carries TRBV6-1 and TRBJ2-7, with D tentatively TRBD1 (5 bases). Germline loops: CDR1 MNHNS, CDR2 SASEGT. The CDR3 sequence is 14 residues long. V lost 6 bases to trimming and J lost 4 bases, with 16 bases between them. As DNA, the CDR3 is TGTGCCAGCAGGCAGGGTGGTGCGGCTTACGAGCAGTACTTC. Translating gives CASRQGGAAYEQYF.

The chain uses TRBV6-6 and TRBJ1-2; D call uncertain. V was cut by 7 bases and J by 8 bases, with 20 bases left in between. The CDR3 spans 14 residues. The germline CDR1 and CDR2 sequences are MNHNY and SVGAGI (reference sequence). The CDR3 DNA sequence: TGTGCCAGCACCTGGTCCGCGACAACGGGGGGCTACACCTTC. Protein product: CASTWSATTGGYTF.

The chain combines TRBV11-2 with TRBJ2-7; 8 bases are shared with TRBD1. In germline, CDR1 is SGHAT, CDR2 FQNNGV. The CDR3 runs to 14 residues. V shed 5 bases, J shed 2 bases, and the junction held 5 bases outside the gene matches. As DNA, the CDR3 is TGTGCCAGCAGCCCCGGGACAGGAGCCTACGAGCAGTACTTC. Translating gives CASSPGTGAYEQYF. Full variable domain (outside the CDR3, taken from reference TRBV11-2 and TRBJ2-7): EAGVAQSPRYKIIEKRQSVAFWCNPISGHATLYWYQQILGQGPKLLIQFQNNGVVDDSQLPKDRFSAERLKGVDSTLKIQPAKLEDSAVYLCASSPGTGAYEQYFGPGTRLTVT.

The chain employs TRBV19 and TRBJ2-2; tentative D call: TRBD1 (7 bases). Trimming pared 10 bases from V and 5 bases from J, leaving 29 bases between. The CDR3 has 18 residues. The germline gives CDR1 LNHDA, CDR2 SQIVND (reference sequence). The CDR3 sequence: CAIKTGSLSGPRTGELFF. CDR3 nucleotides: TGTGCCATAAAGACAGGGAGTCTTAGCGGACCTAGGACCGGGGAGCTGTTTTTT.

The chain joins TRBV5-1 to TRBJ2-3; 8 bases line up with TRBD2. Germline-derived CDR1 and CDR2 are SGHRS and YFSETQ. This CDR3 region has 16 residues. Trimming removed 4 bases from V and 1 base from J; junction bases left unmatched: 8. The CDR3 bases are TGCGCCAGCAGCGTCGATAGCGGGGCGGGCACAGATACGCAGTATTTT. As protein: CASSVDSGAGTDTQYF.

The chain carries TRBV30 and TRBJ2-3; no definite D call. The CDR3 length is 14 residues. Germline CDR1 GTSNPN, CDR2 SVGIG (reference sequence). The V gene lost 7 bases and the J gene lost 0 bases, with 14 bases spanning the gap. CDR3 coding DNA: TGTGCCTTGGCTCCGGGTCATAGCACAGATACGCAGTATTTT. This gives the protein CALAPGHSTDTQYF.